The next 16 T cell receptor beta chains were all read from a single sample in a study of Graves' ophthalmopathy and Graves' hyperthyroidism. The sequenced template was RNA, covering the TCR beta CDR3 region. In the first round, RT-PCR was carried out with HTBI primers, and a multiplex PCR formed the second round. TCRdb used MiXCR to reprocess the multiplex PCR reads, holding one entry per CDR3 protein. There are 450,000 or so distinct CDR3 sequences in the sample; around 14% occur only once, and over 8% lies in the top ten. Sample: blood. The receptors originated from a woman aged 30 to 39 with Graves' ophthalmopathy.

This clonotype was recorded many times. The chain combines TRBV6-1 with TRBJ1-1; possible D gene TRBD1, 5 bases. This CDR3 has 15 residues. Trimming took off 4 bases at V and 2 bases at J, with 14 bases between the two ends. Germline V gives CDR1 MNHNS, CDR2 SASEGT. The CDR3 nucleotides read TGTGCCAGCAGTGCCCTTTGGGGGGTCAACACTGAAGCTTTCTTT. Its protein is CASSALWGVNTEAFF.

There are a few counts of this clonotype. This rearrangement joins TRBV18 to TRBJ2-7; 9 positions match TRBD1. This CDR3 region has 14 residues. The trim removed 3 bases at V and 4 bases at J, leaving 4 bases unmatched. CDR1 is KGHSH and CDR2 is LQKENI in the germline V gene. CDR3 nucleotides: TGTGCCAGCTCACCCAACAGGGGGCATTACGAGCAGTACTTC. Its translation: CASSPNRGHYEQYF.

As regards this clonotype: Being one base from a much bigger clone, this may be a read error. The gene calls are TRBV6-1 and TRBJ1-5; D is unclear. The CDR3 has 14 residues. The germline gives CDR1 MNHNS, CDR2 SASEGT. Trimming took off 4 bases at V and 1 base at J, with 8 bases between the two ends. For the CDR3, the DNA is TGTGCCAGCAGTGCCGGGGTCAGCAATCAGCCCCAGCATTTT. This translates into CASSAGVSNQPQHF.

This clonotype has a count of ten or more. The chain has TRBV29-1 and TRBJ1-3; D call uncertain. Looked up from germline, CDR1 is SQVTM and CDR2 is ANQGSEA. This CDR3 has 13 residues. Trimming stripped 4 bases from V and 0 bases from J, with 7 bases between. This CDR3 is CSVVGFSGNTIYF. CDR3 sequence (DNA): TGCAGCGTTGTAGGGTTCTCTGGAAACACCATATATTTT. The variable domain in full, completed from reference TRBV29-1 and TRBJ1-3, reads SAVISQKPSRDICQRGTSLTIQCQVDSQVTMMFWYRQQPGQSLTLIATANQGSEATYESGFVIDKFPISRPNLTFSTLTVSNMSPEDSSIYLCSVVGFSGNTIYFGEGSWLTVV.

As concerns this clonotype: It may be a read error: a sequence one base away is much more abundant. The chain is built from TRBV12-3 or TRBV12-4 and TRBJ1-1; perhaps TRBD1 as D (6 bases). The CDR3 spans 14 residues. CDR3: CASSLVGAVTQAIF. The CDR3, as DNA: TGTGCCAGCAGTTTAGTGGGGGCCGTAACTCAAGCTATCTTT.

This chain connects TRBV6-1 to TRBJ1-2; a possible D gene is TRBD1 (5 bases). Trimming took 8 bases from V and 3 from J, leaving 19 bases between them. Looked up from germline, CDR1 is MNHNS and CDR2 is SASEGT. The CDR3 is 15 residues long. The CDR3 DNA reads TGTGCCAGCGAGGGACGAAAGAATAAACACTATGGCTACACCTTC. Its protein is CASEGRKNKHYGYTF.

The chain is built from TRBV27 and TRBJ1-2; D gene uncertain. The CDR3 is made up of 16 amino acids. Trimming took off 6 bases at V and 1 base at J, with 18 bases between the two ends. The germline gives CDR1 MNHEY, CDR2 SMNVEV (reference sequence). CDR3 nucleotide sequence: TGTGCCAGCAGAGCAGGCGGAGGAAGAAGTAACTATGGCTACACCTTC. Translating gives CASRAGGGRSNYGYTF.

This clonotype showed up many times. The chain is built from TRBV25-1 and TRBJ2-7; 9 bases agree with TRBD1. This CDR3 comprises 13 residues. Germline CDR1 and CDR2: MGHDK and SYGVNS. Trimming took 3 bases from V and 10 from J; bases not matched to a gene: 7. The CDR3, as DNA: TGTGCCAGCAGTGATCGACAGGGGGTAGTCCAGTACTTC. As protein: CASSDRQGVVQYF.

This rearrangement joins TRBV28 to TRBJ2-2, with 7 bases lining up with TRBD2. Germline V gene sequence: CDR1 MDHEN, CDR2 SYDVKM. Trimming removed 5 bases from V and 4 bases from J; junction bases left unmatched: 4. This CDR3 has 14 residues. In nucleotides, the CDR3 is TGTGCCAGCAGTCGAGCGGGAACCACCGGGGAGCTGTTTTTT. It encodes CASSRAGTTGELFF. Full variable domain (missing parts from reference TRBV28 and TRBJ2-2): DVKVTQSSRYLVKRTGEKVFLECVQDMDHENMFWYRQDPGLGLRLIYFSYDVKMKEKGDIPEGYSVSREKKERFSLILESASTNQTSMYLCASSRAGTTGELFFGEGSRLTVL.

In its sample, this clonotype was seen many times. The V gene is TRBV27, the J gene TRBJ2-2, with D perhaps TRBD2 (6 bases). Germline V gives CDR1 MNHEY, CDR2 SMNVEV (reference sequence). The CDR3 sequence is 16 residues long. V was shortened by 2 bases and J by 6 bases, with 16 bases between the two germline ends. The CDR3: CASSLRGPGGPGELFF. CDR3 in DNA: TGTGCCAGCAGTTTAAGGGGACCCGGAGGGCCCGGGGAGCTGTTTTTT.

This clonotype was recorded many times. This sequence joins TRBV9 and TRBJ2-7, with a weak D call TRBD2 (6 bases). Deletions cut 3 bases from V and 0 bases from J, with 13 bases between. CDR1 is SGDLS, CDR2 YYNGEE, per germline. The CDR3 runs 15 residues. The CDR3, as DNA: TGTGCCAGCAGCGAGAGGGGAGGTAGCTCCTACGAGCAGTACTTC. Its translation: CASSERGGSSYEQYF.

In this sample, this clonotype turned up many times. This chain joins TRBV12-3 or TRBV12-4 and TRBJ2-4; D could derive from TRBD1 or TRBD2 (5 bases each). The germline V and J ends were trimmed by 1 base and 7 bases, with 14 bases remaining between them. The CDR3 spans 15 residues. Here the CDR3 reads CASSLVASWGNIQYF. The CDR3, as DNA: TGTGCCAGCAGTTTAGTTGCCTCCTGGGGGAACATTCAGTACTTC.

This clonotype has at least ten counts. The chain uses TRBV5-1 and TRBJ1-2; 7 nucleotides line up with TRBD1. CDR1 is SGHRS, CDR2 YFSETQ, per germline. This CDR3 spans 15 amino acids. Trimming at V came to 2 bases and at J to 5 bases, leaving 9 bases not matched to a gene. DNA for the CDR3: TGCGCCAGCAGCTTCAGCGGACAGGCTCCTTATGGCTACACCTTC. This gives the protein CASSFSGQAPYGYTF.

This clonotype has more than one count but fewer than ten. The rearrangement joins TRBV6-1 to TRBJ2-5, with a possible D match to TRBD2 (5 bases). V was trimmed by 6 bases and J by 3 bases, leaving 11 bases between them. This CDR3 region has 13 residues. Germline V gene data show CDR1 as MNHNS and CDR2 as SASEGT. The CDR3 bases are TGTGCCAGCAGGCTACTAGGTGAAGAGACCCAGTACTTC. This gives the protein CASRLLGEETQYF.

This clonotype was counted ten times or more. This rearrangement joins TRBV6-2 or TRBV6-3 to TRBJ2-7; unclear D gene. Per germline, CDR1 MNHEY and CDR2 SVGEGT. This CDR3 is 14 amino acids long. Trimming took off 5 bases at V and 2 bases at J, with 13 bases between the two ends. This CDR3 is CASSPTEITYEQYF. CDR3 coding DNA: TGTGCCAGCAGTCCGACGGAGATCACCTACGAGCAGTACTTC.

This sequence joins TRBV11-1 and TRBJ2-5, with D possibly being TRBD2 (6 bases). Germline-derived CDR1 and CDR2 are SGHAT and FQDESV (reference sequence). The CDR3 extends over 15 amino acids. With 6 bases removed from V and 1 base from J, the gap between germline ends came to 15 bases. The CDR3 DNA reads TGTGCCAGCAGGACCGGGACTTCGAGCCAAGAGACCCAGTACTTC. It yields the protein CASRTGTSSQETQYF.